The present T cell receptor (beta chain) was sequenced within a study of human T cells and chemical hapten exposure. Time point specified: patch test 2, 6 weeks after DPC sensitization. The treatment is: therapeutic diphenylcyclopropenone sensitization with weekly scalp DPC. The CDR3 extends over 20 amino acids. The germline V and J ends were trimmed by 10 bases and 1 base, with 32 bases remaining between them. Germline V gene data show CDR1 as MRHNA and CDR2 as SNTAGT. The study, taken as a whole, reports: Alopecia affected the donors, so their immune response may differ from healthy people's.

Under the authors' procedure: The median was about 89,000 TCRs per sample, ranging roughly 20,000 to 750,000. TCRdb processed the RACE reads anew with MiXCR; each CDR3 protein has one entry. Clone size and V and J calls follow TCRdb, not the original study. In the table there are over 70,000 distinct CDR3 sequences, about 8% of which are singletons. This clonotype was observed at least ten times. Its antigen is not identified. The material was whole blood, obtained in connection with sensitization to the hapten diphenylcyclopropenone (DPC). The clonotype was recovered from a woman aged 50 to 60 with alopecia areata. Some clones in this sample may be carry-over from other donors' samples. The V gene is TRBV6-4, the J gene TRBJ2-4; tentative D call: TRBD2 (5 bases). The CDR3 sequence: CATGVRVCPRAPPAKNIQYF. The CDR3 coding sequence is TGTGCCACCGGCGTGCGGGTGTGCCCCCGGGCCCCCCCGGCCAAAAACATTCAGTACTTC.